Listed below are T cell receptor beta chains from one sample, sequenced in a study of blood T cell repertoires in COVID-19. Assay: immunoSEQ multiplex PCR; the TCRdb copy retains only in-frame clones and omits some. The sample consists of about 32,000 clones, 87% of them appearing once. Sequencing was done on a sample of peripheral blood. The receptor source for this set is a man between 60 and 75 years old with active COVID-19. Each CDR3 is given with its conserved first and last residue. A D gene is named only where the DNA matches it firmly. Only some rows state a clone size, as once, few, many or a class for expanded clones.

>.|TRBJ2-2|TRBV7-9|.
CASSRAPKNTGELFF
TGTGCCAGCAGCCGAGCTCCAAAAAACACCGGGGAGCTGTTTTTT
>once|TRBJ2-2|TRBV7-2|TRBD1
CASSTRQGHTGELFF
TGTGCCAGCAGCACCCGACAGGGCCACACCGGGGAGCTGTTTTTT
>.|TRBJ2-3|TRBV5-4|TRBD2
CASSLGVGLAVHTDTQYF
TGTGCCAGCAGCTTGGGGGTGGGACTAGCGGTGCACACAGATACGCAGTATTTT
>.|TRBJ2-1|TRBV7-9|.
CASSSSSNEQFF
TGTGCCAGCAGCTCGAGTAGTAATGAGCAGTTCTTC
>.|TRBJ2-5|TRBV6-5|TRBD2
CATGGLATGETQYF
TGTGCCACCGGAGGACTAGCTACTGGGGAGACCCAGTACTTC
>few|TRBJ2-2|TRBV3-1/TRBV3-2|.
CASSPTEAPYTGELFF
TGTGCCAGCAGCCCCACCGAGGCTCCCTACACCGGGGAGCTGTTTTTT
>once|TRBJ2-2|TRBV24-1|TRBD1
CATSDARQGNTGELFF
TGTGCCACCAGTGATGCTCGACAGGGCAACACCGGGGAGCTGTTTTTT
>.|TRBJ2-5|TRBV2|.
CASSEWYSQETQYF
TGTGCCAGCAGTGAATGGTACAGCCAAGAGACCCAGTACTTC
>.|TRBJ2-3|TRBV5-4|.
CASSLARTDTQYF
TGTGCCAGCAGCTTGGCCCGGACAGATACGCAGTATTTT
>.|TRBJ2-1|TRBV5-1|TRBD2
CASSLAGREGPGEQFF
TGCGCCAGCAGCTTGGCCGGGCGGGAGGGCCCGGGGGAGCAGTTCTTC
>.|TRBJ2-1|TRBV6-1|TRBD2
CASSVAGGPNEQFF
TGTGCCAGCAGTGTAGCGGGGGGGCCCAATGAGCAGTTCTTC
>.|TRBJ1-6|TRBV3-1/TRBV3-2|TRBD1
CASSQPGQGDSPLHF
TGTGCCAGCAGCCAACCGGGACAGGGGGATTCACCCCTCCACTTT
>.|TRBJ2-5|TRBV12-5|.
CASGPGGTQYF
TGTGCTAGTGGGCCCGGTGGGACCCAGTACTTC
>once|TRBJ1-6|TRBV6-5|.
CASSYPLQGSPLHF
TGTGCCAGCAGTTACCCCCTACAGGGTTCACCCCTCCACTTT
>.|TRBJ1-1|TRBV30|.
CAWRRGGGTEAFF
TGTGCCTGGAGAAGAGGGGGAGGGACTGAAGCTTTCTTT